This TCR beta chain originates from a study of blood T cell repertoires in COVID-19. Study summary: Whether acute or convalescent, the COVID-19 samples came from the United States, Italy and Spain. PBMCs, B-cell-depleted T cells, or T cells provided the cDNA or gDNA that made up the material.

Germline loops: CDR1 SEHNR, CDR2 FQNEAQ (reference sequence). This CDR3 region has 13 residues. Trimming removed 2 bases from V and 7 bases from J, with 9 bases in between. This clone was counted once. Original processing notes: Amplifying reference gene primers gave estimates of nucleated cell counts. TCRdb's copy holds only in-frame clones and misses some; the assay was immunoSEQ multiplex PCR. V, J and clone size reflect that table, while D and trimming were determined from the DNA. The sample shows about 42,000 clones, approximately 91% of them seen only once. V is TRBV7-9 and J is TRBJ2-1, with unresolved D. The clonotype comes from a human donor in a cohort sampled during active COVID-19. Sequenced sample: peripheral blood. CDR3 residues: CASSLFVENEQFF. The CDR3 region has the DNA TGTGCCAGCAGCTTATTCGTCGAGAATGAGCAGTTCTTC.